Listed here are 24 T cell receptor beta chains from one sample, sequenced in a study of Ad26.COV2.S vaccination and SARS-CoV-2 variants (dated by TCRdb to 2020 to 2022). What this sample's treatment or condition label stands for: about 20 received Ad26.COV2.S at low or high dose, single or two shots; several received placebo; per-sample allocation not given. Repertoires of vaccine and placebo recipients were sequenced from samples taken on day 63 after the first injection. Library construction relied on the immunoSEQ multiplex PCR assay. Entries here come from immuneACCESS through TCRdb and include only in-frame sequences with V and J called. Some clones fail to appear in such tables; in the studies checked, an unresolved V gene covers under half of the shortfall, and the cause of the remainder is unknown. The sample contains around 300,000 clones, 85% to 90% of them found a single time. Around 5.5% of the sample lies in the top ten.

Source: peripheral blood, taken in a trial of Ad26.COV2.S vaccine versus placebo. The receptors were gathered from a person between 18 and 65 years old who received the Ad26.COV2.S COVID-19 vaccine or a placebo.

This chain uses TRBV6-2 or TRBV6-3 with TRBJ2-5; tentatively, D is TRBD2 (6 bases). V was trimmed by 5 bases and J by 3 bases, leaving 19 bases between them. Germline assignment: CDR1 MNHEY and CDR2 SVGEGT. The CDR3 consists of 16 residues. In nucleotides, the CDR3 is TGTGCCAGCAGTGCCGGGACCTGGGGAGGAGAAGAGACCCAGTACTTC. The encoded protein is CASSAGTWGGEETQYF.

The CDR3 spells CASSEQGTGYGYTF. The CDR3 DNA sequence: TGTGCCAGCAGTGAGCAGGGGACCGGATATGGCTACACCTTC. This chain links TRBV6-4 with TRBJ1-2, with D tentatively TRBD1 (6 bases). V dropped 3 bases and J dropped 5 bases, with 13 bases sitting between them. The V gene's germline CDR1 is MRHNA and CDR2 SNTAGT. The length of the CDR3 is 14 residues.

The chain couples TRBV11-2 to TRBJ2-2; perhaps TRBD2 as D (5 bases). The germline V gene encodes CDR1 SGHAT and CDR2 FQNNGV. The CDR3 is 14 residues long. V was shortened by 4 bases and J by 3 bases, with 9 bases between the two germline ends. Here the CDR3 DNA reads TGTGCCAGCAGCTCCGACTATTACACCGGGGAGCTGTTTTTT. Its translation: CASSSDYYTGELFF.

The chain recombines TRBV3-1 (or the pseudogene TRBV3-2) with TRBJ1-2; no firm D call. The V gene lost 2 bases and the J gene lost 2 bases, with 9 bases spanning the gap. Germline lookup yields CDR1 LGHDT and CDR2 YNNKEL (reference sequence). The CDR3 consists of 14 residues. The CDR3 spells CASSQRSANYGYTF. Written as DNA, the CDR3 is TGTGCCAGCAGCCAACGTTCAGCCAACTATGGCTACACCTTC.

This chain joins TRBV6-6 and TRBJ1-2; tentative D call: TRBD1 (6 bases). The CDR3 contains 14 residues. Trimming removed 4 bases at V and 8 bases at J, with 17 bases between. CDR1 is MNHNY, CDR2 SVGAGI, per germline (reference sequence). CDR3 DNA: TGTGCCAGCAGTTCGTGGGGGGCGACAGGCGGCTACACCTTC. Translation: CASSSWGATGGYTF.

This clone appeared a single time. The chain is built from TRBV25-1 and TRBJ2-3; TRBD2 agrees at 7 bases. The CDR3 covers 14 residues. The germline V gene encodes CDR1 MGHDK and CDR2 SYGVNS. J gave up 4 bases and V 10 bases, and 11 bases lay outside the gene matches. CDR3 region: CATTSGTRSDTQYF. For the CDR3, the DNA is TGTGCCACTACGAGCGGGACCCGCTCAGATACGCAGTATTTT.

The rearrangement links TRBV3-1 (or the pseudogene TRBV3-2) to TRBJ1-2; D is undetermined. The CDR3 extends over 15 amino acids. CDR1 LGHDT and CDR2 YNNKEL come from the germline V gene (reference sequence). V gave up 2 bases and J gave up 0 bases, with 10 bases separating them. CDR3 sequence (DNA): TGTGCCAGCAGCCAATGGCAAACGACTAACTATGGCTACACCTTC. Its protein is CASSQWQTTNYGYTF.

The CDR3 bases are TGTGCCAGCAGTGAGAGTAGAGATACGCAGTATTTT. It codes for CASSESRDTQYF. The V gene is TRBV12-3 or TRBV12-4, the J gene TRBJ2-3, with D unresolved. The CDR3 consists of 12 residues. The V end was cut by 5 bases, the J end by 5 bases, with 8 bases between.

This clone was seen just once. This chain connects TRBV3-1 (or the pseudogene TRBV3-2) to TRBJ1-4; D is undetermined. The CDR3 is made up of 16 amino acids. Trimming removed 5 bases from V and 2 bases from J, with 15 bases in between. Germline CDR1 reads LGHDT; CDR2 reads YNNKEL (reference sequence). This CDR3 is CASSGSLGVTNEKLFF. The CDR3 DNA reads as TGTGCCAGCAGCGGCTCCTTGGGTGTTACTAATGAAAAACTGTTTTTT.

The J gene is TRBJ2-1, the V gene TRBV3-1 (or the pseudogene TRBV3-2); 7 bases line up with TRBD2. V was pared by 4 bases and J by 5 bases, with 5 bases of the junction left unmatched. Germline assignment: CDR1 LGHDT and CDR2 YNNKEL (reference sequence). This CDR3 comprises 14 residues. The CDR3 sequence: CASSRSAGNNEQFF. CDR3 coding DNA: TGTGCCAGCAGCCGATCAGCGGGAAACAATGAGCAGTTCTTC.

The chain uses TRBV5-4 and TRBJ1-1; unclear D gene. V gave up 6 bases and J gave up 0 bases, with 15 bases separating them. There are 15 residues in the CDR3. Germline-derived CDR1 and CDR2 are SGHNT and YYREEE (reference sequence). The CDR3 sequence is CASTPLQRMNTEAFF. The DNA for the CDR3 is TGTGCCAGCACCCCCCTCCAGCGAATGAACACTGAAGCTTTCTTT.

This clone has a single count. The rearrangement uses TRBV9 and TRBJ2-5; 11 bases are shared with TRBD2. With 3 bases clipped from V and 7 bases from J, the junction kept 11 bases outside the gene matches. This CDR3 is built from 16 residues. The germline gives CDR1 SGDLS, CDR2 YYNGEE. Here the CDR3 reads CASSGATSGSVGTQYF. DNA of the CDR3: TGTGCCAGCAGCGGCGCAACTAGCGGGAGTGTTGGGACCCAGTACTTC.

The rearrangement joins TRBV11-3 to TRBJ1-1, with 7 bases aligning to TRBD1. Germline CDR1 is SGHNT and CDR2 is YENEEA. With 5 bases clipped from V and 0 bases from J, the junction kept 6 bases outside the gene matches. CDR3 size: 15 residues. CDR3 residues: CASSTRTGLNTEAFF. In DNA, the CDR3 is TGTGCCAGCAGCACCCGGACAGGCTTGAACACTGAAGCTTTCTTT.

With regard to this clone: Other DNA sequences of this sample code for an identical CDR3. The rearrangement uses TRBV5-1 and TRBJ2-2; D gene unclear. Germline V gene lookup returns CDR1 SGHRS and CDR2 YFSETQ. The CDR3 runs 13 residues. Trimming took 2 bases from V and 0 from J, leaving 2 bases between them. CDR3 amino acids: CASSLTNTGELFF. The DNA of the CDR3 is TGCGCCAGCAGCTTAACGAACACCGGGGAGCTGTTTTTT.

This chain uses TRBV11-2 with TRBJ1-2; D might be TRBD1 (5 bases). CDR1 SGHAT and CDR2 FQNNGV come from the germline V gene. Trimming took off 6 bases at V and 2 bases at J, with 16 bases between the two ends. This CDR3 contains 15 residues. The CDR3 reads CASSSAETGNYGYTF. The DNA for the CDR3 is TGTGCCAGCAGTTCAGCGGAAACAGGAAACTATGGCTACACCTTC.

This clone is categorized as large. CDR3 protein: CASSKAALLNYEQYV. The CDR3, as DNA: TGTGCCAGCAGCAAAGCCGCGCTACTCAACTACGAGCAGTACGTC. The chain has TRBV21-1 and TRBJ2-7; whether TRBD2, the table's D call, matches the DNA was not checked. TRBV21-1 is listed as a pseudogene. The CDR3 totals 15 residues.

This clone was counted a single time. This chain connects TRBV6-2 or TRBV6-3 to TRBJ2-7, with D perhaps matching TRBD1 (7 bases). Germline V gene data show CDR1 as MNHEY and CDR2 as SVGEGT. The CDR3 has 17 amino acids. V lost 0 bases and J lost 3, with 18 bases in between. The chain's CDR3 is CASSYSSQGGSHYEQYF. The CDR3, as DNA: TGTGCCAGCAGTTACTCGAGCCAGGGGGGTTCCCACTACGAGCAGTACTTC.

The gene calls are TRBV11-2 and TRBJ2-1; 10 positions match TRBD2. V trimming: 5 bases; J trimming: 1 base; junction bases outside the gene matches: 8. Germline assignment: CDR1 SGHAT and CDR2 FQNNGV. CDR3 size: 17 residues. CDR3 region: CASSHGTSVYSYNEQFF. For the CDR3, the DNA is TGTGCCAGCAGCCATGGGACTAGCGTATATTCCTACAATGAGCAGTTCTTC.

V gene TRBV9 combines with J gene TRBJ1-2, with a weak D call TRBD1 (6 bases). V lost 3 bases to trimming and J lost 0 bases, with 12 bases between them. CDR3 length equals 15 residues. The germline CDR1 and CDR2 sequences are SGDLS and YYNGEE. This CDR3 reads CASSARTAANYGYTF. In nucleotides, the CDR3 is TGTGCCAGCAGCGCCCGGACAGCCGCTAACTATGGCTACACCTTC.

CDR3 loop: CASSLTDGAGTEAFF. CDR3 nucleotide sequence: TGTGCCAGCAGCTTGACGGACGGTGCCGGGACTGAAGCTTTCTTT. The V and J genes are TRBV5-5 and TRBJ1-1; no firm D call. Trimming removed 1 base from V and 5 bases from J, with 15 bases in between. This CDR3 region has 15 residues. The germline V gene has CDR1 SGHKS and CDR2 YYEKEE (reference sequence).

The genes are TRBV5-8 and TRBJ2-3, with 7 bases lining up with TRBD1. There are 17 residues in the CDR3. Trimming cost V 2 bases and J 1 base; bases outside gene matches: 10. The germline gives CDR1 SGHTS, CDR2 YDEGEE. DNA of the CDR3: TGTGCCAGCAGCTTAACTGGGGGAGACAGGGGCACAGATACGCAGTATTTT. Encoded protein: CASSLTGGDRGTDTQYF.

The chain couples TRBV7-2 to TRBJ2-1; D is perhaps TRBD1 or TRBD2 (6 bases each). Trimming took off 1 base at V and 7 bases at J, with 17 bases between the two ends. From germline, CDR1 is SGHTA and CDR2 FQGNSA. There are 16 residues in the CDR3. CDR3 residues: CASSLGSRGAGNEQFF. The CDR3, as DNA: TGTGCCAGCAGCTTAGGTTCGAGGGGGGCGGGGAATGAGCAGTTCTTC.

The CDR3 nucleotides are TGTGCCAGCAGCTACGACACACGGGAGGGAAATGGCTACACCTTC. Translation gives CASSYDTREGNGYTF. The V and J genes are TRBV5-6 and TRBJ1-2; D is unresolved. The germline CDR1 and CDR2 sequences are SGHDT and YYEEEE. V was trimmed by 3 bases and J by 6 bases, leaving 18 bases between them. The CDR3 has 15 amino acids.

The chain employs TRBV5-1 and TRBJ2-7, with TRBD1 identical over 7 bases. J was trimmed by 3 bases and V by 2 bases; bases with no gene match: 8. The germline V gene has CDR1 SGHRS and CDR2 YFSETQ. This CDR3 region has 15 residues. CDR3 nucleotides: TGCGCCAGCAGCTTTAAGACAGGGCAGAGCTACGAGCAGTACTTC. It yields the protein CASSFKTGQSYEQYF.